This TCR beta chain stems from a study of circulating and synovial CD4+ cells in juvenile arthritis. Broader study findings: These blood cells shared more CDR3 sequences with synovium than bulk blood.

Clones were sequenced by immunoSEQ multiplex PCR, and TCRdb holds only the in-frame ones, with some missing. The top ten hold roughly 0.16% of the sample, which has 35,000 or so clones, over 90% seen once. Germline V gene data show CDR1 as MNHEY and CDR2 as SVGAGI. The CDR3 contains 12 residues. J was trimmed by 11 bases and V by 7 bases; bases with no gene match: 4. Note on this clone: The antigen remains undetermined.

The clonotype originates from a human donor with juvenile idiopathic arthritis. The sample comprised CD4+ T cells from blood. This chain connects TRBV6-5 to TRBJ2-3; 12 bases fit TRBD2. The DNA of the CDR3 is TGTGCCAGCAAGACTAGCGGGAGTATGCAGTATTTT. This gives the protein CASKTSGSMQYF.